These T cell receptor beta chains were read from a single sample in a study of T cell responses to AZD1222 COVID-19 vaccine. Generated by immunoSEQ multiplex PCR, the TCRdb table keeps only in-frame clones and is missing some. The data show about 75,000 clones, about 87% seen once. The sequencing used peripheral blood, collected 28 days after the second dose of the MenACWY control vaccine. The receptors shown here come from an adult who received the MenACWY meningococcal vaccine as a control. The CDR3 runs from the conserved cysteine through the conserved F or W. A D gene is named only where the DNA matches it firmly. Not every row has a clone size; where given, it reads once, few, many or a size class.

abundance: .
j_gene: TRBJ1-1
d_gene: TRBD1
v_gene: TRBV29-1
CDR3aa: CSVGQGDIAFF
CDR3nt: TGCAGCGTCGGACAGGGGGACATTGCTTTCTTT

abundance: .
j_gene: TRBJ1-5
d_gene: TRBD1
v_gene: TRBV5-1
CDR3aa: CASSPGTGDQPQHF
CDR3nt: TGCGCCAGCAGCCCCGGGACAGGGGATCAGCCCCAGCATTTT

abundance: .
j_gene: TRBJ1-6
d_gene: .
v_gene: TRBV30
CDR3aa: CAWSVPGHSNSPLHF
CDR3nt: TGTGCCTGGAGTGTGCCGGGACACTCAAATTCACCCCTCCACTTT

abundance: .
j_gene: TRBJ2-7
d_gene: .
v_gene: TRBV15
CDR3aa: CATSREPNYEQYF
CDR3nt: TGTGCCACCAGCAGAGAACCTAATTACGAGCAGTACTTC

abundance: .
j_gene: TRBJ1-2
d_gene: .
v_gene: TRBV30
CDR3aa: CAWSRGRNYGYTF
CDR3nt: TGTGCCTGGAGTAGAGGACGGAACTATGGCTACACCTTC

abundance: .
j_gene: TRBJ1-1
d_gene: .
v_gene: TRBV16
CDR3aa: CASSSLRGTEAFF
CDR3nt: TGTGCCAGCAGCTCGCTCCGGGGGACTGAAGCTTTCTTT

abundance: once
j_gene: TRBJ1-1
d_gene: .
v_gene: TRBV19
CDR3aa: CASTIPGGRNTEAFF
CDR3nt: TGTGCCAGTACTATTCCCGGGGGCAGAAACACTGAAGCTTTCTTT

abundance: .
j_gene: TRBJ1-1
d_gene: .
v_gene: TRBV2
CDR3aa: CASSFAQGSTEAFF
CDR3nt: TGTGCCAGCAGCTTTGCGCAGGGGTCCACTGAAGCTTTCTTT

abundance: .
j_gene: TRBJ1-5
d_gene: TRBD1
v_gene: TRBV7-9
CDR3aa: CASSSQGNQPQHF
CDR3nt: TGTGCCAGCAGCTCACAGGGGAATCAGCCCCAGCATTTT

abundance: .
j_gene: TRBJ1-2
d_gene: .
v_gene: TRBV20-1
CDR3aa: CSLQANYGYTF
CDR3nt: TGCAGTCTCCAAGCTAACTATGGCTACACCTTC

abundance: once
j_gene: TRBJ1-1
d_gene: .
v_gene: TRBV9
CDR3aa: CASSLDWNTEAFF
CDR3nt: TGTGCCAGCAGCCTGGACTGGAACACTGAAGCTTTCTTT

abundance: .
j_gene: TRBJ1-1
d_gene: .
v_gene: TRBV6-5
CDR3aa: CASRIGGRKEAFF
CDR3nt: TGTGCCAGCAGAATCGGGGGGCGCAAAGAAGCTTTCTTT

abundance: .
j_gene: TRBJ2-3
d_gene: TRBD2
v_gene: TRBV5-1
CDR3aa: CASTRASGGSGTDTQYF
CDR3nt: TGCGCCAGCACTCGGGCTAGCGGGGGGTCTGGCACAGATACGCAGTATTTT

abundance: .
j_gene: TRBJ2-5
d_gene: TRBD2
v_gene: TRBV10-3
CDR3aa: CAISGSGGQETQYF
CDR3nt: TGTGCCATCAGTGGGTCGGGGGGCCAAGAGACCCAGTACTTC

abundance: few
j_gene: TRBJ1-1
d_gene: .
v_gene: TRBV5-4
CDR3aa: CASSLARTGNTEAFF
CDR3nt: TGTGCCAGCAGCTTAGCCCGGACGGGGAACACTGAAGCTTTCTTT

abundance: .
j_gene: TRBJ2-1
d_gene: .
v_gene: TRBV5-1
CDR3aa: CASSHSVYNEQFF
CDR3nt: TGCGCCAGCAGCCACTCTGTGTACAATGAGCAGTTCTTC

abundance: .
j_gene: TRBJ1-2
d_gene: .
v_gene: TRBV19
CDR3aa: CASSWGDGYTF
CDR3nt: TGTGCCAGTAGCTGGGGGGACGGCTACACCTTC

abundance: .
j_gene: TRBJ2-1
d_gene: .
v_gene: TRBV10-3
CDR3aa: CAASSIPASSYNEQFF
CDR3nt: TGTGCCGCCTCTTCAATCCCGGCTAGCTCCTACAATGAGCAGTTCTTC

abundance: .
j_gene: TRBJ1-5
d_gene: .
v_gene: TRBV20-1
CDR3aa: CSASASGLVNQPQHF
CDR3nt: TGCAGTGCTAGTGCATCCGGGCTTGTCAATCAGCCCCAGCATTTT

abundance: once
j_gene: TRBJ1-1
d_gene: .
v_gene: TRBV3-1/TRBV3-2
CDR3aa: CASSPLYSGRGTEAFF
CDR3nt: TGTGCCAGCAGCCCTTTGTATTCCGGGAGGGGAACTGAAGCTTTCTTT

abundance: few
j_gene: TRBJ2-7
d_gene: TRBD2
v_gene: TRBV27
CDR3aa: CASSERLLAGDLYEQYF
CDR3nt: TGTGCCAGCAGTGAACGGTTACTAGCGGGGGACCTCTACGAGCAGTACTTC

abundance: .
j_gene: TRBJ1-1
d_gene: .
v_gene: TRBV6-5
CDR3aa: CASSYGQKETEAFF
CDR3nt: TGTGCCAGCAGTTACGGACAAAAAGAGACTGAAGCTTTCTTT

abundance: once
j_gene: TRBJ2-5
d_gene: .
v_gene: TRBV5-1
CDR3aa: CASSITGQLQETQYF
CDR3nt: TGCGCCAGCAGCATAACCGGACAGCTCCAAGAGACCCAGTACTTC

abundance: .
j_gene: TRBJ1-5
d_gene: TRBD1
v_gene: TRBV2
CDR3aa: CASSETGYFQPQHF
CDR3nt: TGTGCCAGCAGTGAGACAGGGTATTTTCAGCCCCAGCATTTT

abundance: few
j_gene: TRBJ2-7
d_gene: TRBD1
v_gene: TRBV5-1
CDR3aa: CASRQGPYEQYF
CDR3nt: TGCGCCAGCAGACAGGGGCCGTACGAGCAGTACTTC

abundance: .
j_gene: TRBJ1-5
d_gene: .
v_gene: TRBV5-1
CDR3aa: CASSPMDSVYQPQHF
CDR3nt: TGCGCCAGCAGCCCCATGGACAGCGTGTATCAGCCCCAGCATTTT

abundance: .
j_gene: TRBJ2-1
d_gene: .
v_gene: TRBV29-1
CDR3aa: CSVSTFGEQFF
CDR3nt: TGCAGCGTTTCGACATTTGGTGAGCAGTTCTTC

abundance: .
j_gene: TRBJ2-3
d_gene: .
v_gene: TRBV19
CDR3aa: CATGPGGGSTDTQYF
CDR3nt: TGTGCCACGGGCCCGGGCGGGGGCTCTACAGATACGCAGTATTTT

abundance: .
j_gene: TRBJ1-4
d_gene: .
v_gene: TRBV14
CDR3aa: CASSPQGEWEKLFF
CDR3nt: TGTGCCAGCAGCCCCCAGGGCGAGTGGGAAAAACTGTTTTTT

abundance: .
j_gene: TRBJ2-7
d_gene: TRBD1
v_gene: TRBV30
CDR3aa: CASLNGTGPGEQYF
CDR3nt: TGTGCCTCATTGAACGGGACAGGGCCTGGCGAGCAGTACTTC

abundance: once
j_gene: TRBJ1-2
d_gene: .
v_gene: TRBV25-1
CDR3aa: CASTEGRNYGYTF
CDR3nt: TGTGCCAGCACCGAGGGTAGGAACTATGGCTACACCTTC

abundance: .
j_gene: TRBJ1-2
d_gene: TRBD1
v_gene: TRBV4-3
CDR3aa: CASSQHRDRLQVYTF
CDR3nt: TGCGCCAGCAGCCAGCACCGGGACAGGTTACAAGTCTACACCTTC

abundance: .
j_gene: TRBJ1-1
d_gene: TRBD1
v_gene: TRBV4-2
CDR3aa: CASSQLWTGAMRAYTEAFF
CDR3nt: TGTGCCAGCAGCCAGCTGTGGACAGGGGCGATGCGCGCGTACACTGAAGCTTTCTTT

abundance: .
j_gene: TRBJ1-4
d_gene: .
v_gene: TRBV20-1
CDR3aa: CSASDEKLFF
CDR3nt: TGCAGTGCCTCGGACGAAAAACTGTTTTTT

abundance: .
j_gene: TRBJ1-1
d_gene: .
v_gene: TRBV7-8
CDR3aa: CASSLESPGGEAFF
CDR3nt: TGTGCCAGCAGCTTAGAGAGTCCCGGCGGTGAAGCTTTCTTT

abundance: .
j_gene: TRBJ1-3
d_gene: .
v_gene: TRBV7-9
CDR3aa: CASSLGQLRSGNTIYF
CDR3nt: TGTGCCAGCAGCTTGGGGCAGCTTCGCTCTGGAAACACCATATATTTT

abundance: .
j_gene: TRBJ1-4
d_gene: .
v_gene: TRBV19
CDR3aa: CATGQGGYEKLFF
CDR3nt: TGTGCGACCGGGCAGGGAGGGTATGAAAAACTGTTTTTT

abundance: .
j_gene: TRBJ2-5
d_gene: .
v_gene: TRBV30
CDR3aa: CAWNKGNQETQYF
CDR3nt: TGTGCCTGGAATAAGGGGAACCAAGAGACCCAGTACTTC

abundance: .
j_gene: TRBJ1-1
d_gene: .
v_gene: TRBV7-9
CDR3aa: CASSLSATEAFF
CDR3nt: TGTGCCAGCAGCTTATCGGCCACTGAAGCTTTCTTT

abundance: .
j_gene: TRBJ1-1
d_gene: .
v_gene: TRBV5-6
CDR3aa: CASSWVGSEAFF
CDR3nt: TGTGCCAGCAGCTGGGTCGGCAGTGAAGCTTTCTTT

abundance: .
j_gene: TRBJ2-7
d_gene: .
v_gene: TRBV18
CDR3aa: CASSPEGLEQYF
CDR3nt: TGTGCCAGCTCACCAGAGGGGCTCGAGCAGTACTTC

abundance: once
j_gene: TRBJ2-5
d_gene: TRBD2
v_gene: TRBV6-5
CDR3aa: CASSSGLAGTQYF
CDR3nt: TGTGCCAGCAGTTCGGGACTAGCCGGGACCCAGTACTTC

abundance: few
j_gene: TRBJ1-2
d_gene: .
v_gene: TRBV10-1
CDR3aa: CASPTGHHPYGYTF
CDR3nt: TGCGCCAGCCCGACAGGTCATCACCCCTATGGCTACACCTTC

abundance: .
j_gene: TRBJ1-6
d_gene: TRBD1
v_gene: TRBV4-3
CDR3aa: CASSLGQVNSPLHF
CDR3nt: TGCGCCAGCAGCCTGGGACAGGTTAATTCACCCCTCCACTTT

abundance: .
j_gene: TRBJ1-2
d_gene: .
v_gene: TRBV19
CDR3aa: CASQPRYSLEYGYTF
CDR3nt: TGTGCCAGTCAACCTAGGTATTCTCTGGAGTATGGCTACACCTTC